This TCR beta chain was captured in a study of blood T cell repertoires in COVID-19. Study-level information: T cells, B-cell-depleted T cells, or PBMCs provided the cDNA or gDNA that served as material.

Germline V gene sequence: CDR1 KGHSH, CDR2 LQKENI. The CDR3 extends over 13 amino acids. V was trimmed by 6 bases and J by 1 base, leaving 9 bases between them. Method: immunoSEQ multiplex PCR; TCRdb's copy keeps in-frame clones and lacks some. The table lists 150,000 to 200,000 clones, roughly three quarters of them singletons, with approximately 12% in the top ten. Material for sequencing was peripheral blood. The origin of this receptor is a woman older than 75 with COVID-19, enrolled during active disease. The chain joins TRBV18 to TRBJ1-1; D unresolved. The CDR3 region has the DNA TGTGCCAGCTCGTTACAGCAGAACACTGAAGCTTTCTTT. Residues: CASSLQQNTEAFF.